These 14 T cell receptor beta chains came from one sample sequenced in a study of cytomegalovirus exposure and HLA in healthy donors. Researchers ran the PCR with 60 Vbeta and 13 Jbeta primers. The table came from immunoSEQ multiplex PCR; TCRdb's copy has only in-frame clones and leaves some out. The repertoire holds roughly 110,000 clones, with about 84% as singletons. Sequenced sample: PBMCs. All receptors derive from a man aged 25 to 40 in good health and CMV-seronegative.

In this sample, this clone turned up a few times. This rearrangement joins TRBV6-4 to TRBJ2-3, with D perhaps TRBD1 (6 bases). The CDR3 is 16 amino acids. The germline V gene has CDR1 MRHNA and CDR2 SNTAGT. Trimming shortened V by 0 bases and J by 3 bases, and 13 bases separated the two germline ends. The chain's CDR3 is CASSDSARGETDTQYF. The CDR3 DNA is TGTGCCAGCAGTGACTCGGCCAGGGGAGAGACAGATACGCAGTATTTT.

The rearrangement joins TRBV7-8 to TRBJ2-2; D not certain. The V end lost 2 bases, the J end lost 4 bases, and 8 bases lay between the germline ends. Germline CDR1 is SGHVS and CDR2 is FQNEAQ. This CDR3 is 14 amino acids long. As DNA, the CDR3 is TGTGCCAGCAGCTTACCCGCGCGCACCGGGGAGCTGTTTTTT. Protein product: CASSLPARTGELFF.

The chain is built from TRBV6-5 and TRBJ2-2; the D is unclear. CDR1 is MNHEY, CDR2 SVGAGI, per germline. V dropped 6 bases and J dropped 0 bases, with 8 bases sitting between them. This CDR3 has 14 amino acids. The CDR3 protein is CASSTRANTGELFF. CDR3 bases: TGTGCCAGCAGCACCCGAGCGAACACCGGGGAGCTGTTTTTT.

The chain recombines TRBV6-5 with TRBJ2-7; a possible D gene is TRBD2 (6 bases). V dropped 6 bases and J dropped 0 bases, with 15 bases sitting between them. The CDR3 runs 15 residues. CDR1 and CDR2 (germline): MNHEY, SVGAGI. In nucleotides, the CDR3 is TGTGCCAGCAGATACGGGACTTCCAGCTCCTACGAGCAGTACTTC. Translation: CASRYGTSSSYEQYF.

The chain joins TRBV4-1 to TRBJ1-5; the match to TRBD1 covers 8 bases. V dropped 1 base and J dropped 1; count of bases not matched to a gene: 3. CDR3 length: 16 amino acids. Looked up from germline, CDR1 is MGHRA and CDR2 is YSYEKL. The DNA of the CDR3 is TGCGCCAGCAGCCAAGGAGGACAGGGAAGCAATCAGCCCCAGCATTTT. The encoded protein is CASSQGGQGSNQPQHF.

This clone has just one count. The chain combines TRBV5-6 with TRBJ2-5; TRBD2 aligns across 9 bases. Trimming at V came to 4 bases and at J to 4 bases, leaving 2 bases not matched to a gene. Germline CDR1 is SGHDT and CDR2 is YYEEEE. The CDR3 is 13 amino acids. The CDR3, as DNA: TGTGCCAGCAGCCGAGCGGGGGGAGAGACCCAGTACTTC. Translated: CASSRAGGETQYF.

The CDR3 DNA sequence: TGTGCCAGCAGTCAACAGGGGCGGTTCTATGGCTACACCTTC. Translated, it gives CASSQQGRFYGYTF. The chain employs TRBV6-5 and TRBJ1-2; 7 bases line up with TRBD1. This CDR3 is built from 14 residues. V lost 5 bases and J lost 4; bases outside the gene matches: 7. The germline gives CDR1 MNHEY, CDR2 SVGAGI.

V and J are TRBV14 and TRBJ1-2, with 8 nucleotides matching TRBD1. Germline V lookup: CDR1 SGHDN, CDR2 FVKESK. Trimming removed 10 bases from V and 3 bases from J; junction bases left unmatched: 10. This CDR3 comprises 14 residues. The CDR3 protein is CAKVRGRGYYGYTF. CDR3 sequence (DNA): TGTGCCAAAGTCAGGGGGCGCGGGTACTATGGCTACACCTTC.

This chain uses TRBV7-8 with TRBJ1-5; a possible D gene is TRBD1 (6 bases). Trimming took 1 base from V and 7 from J, leaving 14 bases between them. Germline V CDR1 and CDR2: SGHVS, FQNEAQ. The CDR3 runs to 15 residues. Here the CDR3 DNA reads TGTGCCAGCAGCTTAGACAGGGTGGGCAGGCAGCCCCAGCATTTT. Protein: CASSLDRVGRQPQHF.

The rearrangement links TRBV9 to TRBJ1-5, with unresolved D. Per the germline V gene, CDR1 is SGDLS and CDR2 is YYNGEE. The V end was cut by 4 bases, the J end by 2 bases, with 10 bases between. There are 14 residues in the CDR3. CDR3 nucleotides: TGTGCCAGCAGCCAGGATGTTGGCAATCAGCCCCAGCATTTT. Its protein is CASSQDVGNQPQHF.

This chain uses TRBV18 with TRBJ1-1; TRBD1 matches at 8 bases. Trimming at V came to 5 bases and at J to 0 bases, leaving 5 bases not matched to a gene. In germline, CDR1 is KGHSH, CDR2 LQKENI. The CDR3 sequence is 15 residues long. CDR3 sequence: CASSGTDRVNTEAFF. CDR3 nucleotide sequence: TGTGCCAGCTCAGGGACGGACAGGGTGAACACTGAAGCTTTCTTT. The whole variable domain, remainder taken from reference TRBV18 and TRBJ1-1, is NAGVMQNPRHLVRRRGQEARLRCSPMKGHSHVYWYRQLPEEGLKFMVYLQKENIIDESGMPKERFSAEFPKEGPSILRIQQVVRGDSAAYFCASSGTDRVNTEAFFGQGTRLTVV.

The chain combines TRBV6-5 with TRBJ2-5; 11 bases fit TRBD2. The CDR3 loop spans 15 amino acids. J was trimmed by 5 bases and V by 6 bases; bases with no gene match: 8. From germline, CDR1 is MNHEY and CDR2 SVGAGI. The CDR3 here is CASRIAGGPGETQYF. CDR3 bases: TGTGCCAGCAGAATAGCGGGAGGGCCTGGGGAGACCCAGTACTTC.

Here the CDR3 reads CASSQVGGRNTEAFF. The CDR3 DNA reads TGCGCCAGCAGCCAAGTTGGAGGGCGTAACACTGAAGCTTTCTTT. The rearrangement links TRBV4-1 to TRBJ1-1, with D unresolved. CDR1 is MGHRA, CDR2 YSYEKL, per germline. The CDR3 loop spans 15 amino acids. V was shortened by 1 base and J by 2 bases, with 11 bases between the two germline ends.

This sequence joins TRBV19 and TRBJ1-5; D is perhaps TRBD1 (6 bases). Between the trimmed V and J ends, which lost 1 base and 5 bases, there was a span of 9 bases. CDR3 length equals 14 residues. Germline CDR1 LNHDA, CDR2 SQIVND (reference sequence). The CDR3 nucleotides are TGTGCCAGTAGTATAGGATACAGGGATCAGCCCCAGCATTTT. Amino acids: CASSIGYRDQPQHF.